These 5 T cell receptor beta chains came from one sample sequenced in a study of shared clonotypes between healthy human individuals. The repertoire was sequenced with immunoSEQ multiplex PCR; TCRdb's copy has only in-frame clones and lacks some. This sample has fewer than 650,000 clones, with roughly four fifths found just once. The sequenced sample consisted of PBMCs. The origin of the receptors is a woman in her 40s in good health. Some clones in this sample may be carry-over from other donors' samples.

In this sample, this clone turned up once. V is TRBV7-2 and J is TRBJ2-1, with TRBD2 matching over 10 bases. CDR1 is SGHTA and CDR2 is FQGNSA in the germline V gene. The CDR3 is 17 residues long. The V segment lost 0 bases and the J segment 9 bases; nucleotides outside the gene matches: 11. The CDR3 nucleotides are TGTGCCAGCAGCTTAGCCTATTCCCTAGCGGGAGCCGGTGAGCAGTTCTTC. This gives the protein CASSLAYSLAGAGEQFF. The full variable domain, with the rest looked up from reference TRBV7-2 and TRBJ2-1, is GAGVSQSPSNKVTEKGKDVELRCDPISGHTALYWYRQSLGQGLEFLIYFQGNSAPDKSGLPSDRFSAERTGGSVSTLTIQRTQQEDSAVYLCASSLAYSLAGAGEQFFGPGTRLTVL.

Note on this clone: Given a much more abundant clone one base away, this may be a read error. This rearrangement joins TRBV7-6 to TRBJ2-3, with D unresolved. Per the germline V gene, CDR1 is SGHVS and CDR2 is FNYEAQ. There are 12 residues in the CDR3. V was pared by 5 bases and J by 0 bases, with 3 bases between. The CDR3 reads CASSRSTDTQYF. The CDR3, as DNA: TGTGCCAGCAGCCGTAGCACAGATACGCAGTATTTT.

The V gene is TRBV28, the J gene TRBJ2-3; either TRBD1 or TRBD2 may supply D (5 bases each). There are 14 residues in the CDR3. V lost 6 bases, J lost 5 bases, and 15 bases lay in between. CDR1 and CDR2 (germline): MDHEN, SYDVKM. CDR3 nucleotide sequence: TGTGCCAGCAGACCCTGGGGGTCAAGAGATACGCAGTATTTT. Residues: CASRPWGSRDTQYF.

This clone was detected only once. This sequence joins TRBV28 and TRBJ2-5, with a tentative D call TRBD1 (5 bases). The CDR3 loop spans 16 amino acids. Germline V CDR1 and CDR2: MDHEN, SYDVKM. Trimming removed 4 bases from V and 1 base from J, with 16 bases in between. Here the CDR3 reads CASSYIPGQVQETQYF. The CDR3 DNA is TGTGCCAGCAGTTATATACCCGGACAAGTCCAAGAGACCCAGTACTTC.

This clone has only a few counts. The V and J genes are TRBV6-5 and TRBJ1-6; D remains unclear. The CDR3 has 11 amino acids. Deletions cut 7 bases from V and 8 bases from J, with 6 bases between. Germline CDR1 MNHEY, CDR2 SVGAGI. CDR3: CASKRDSPLHF. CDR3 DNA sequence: TGTGCCAGCAAAAGGGATTCACCCCTCCACTTT.